This T cell receptor beta chain is drawn from a study of blood T cell repertoires in COVID-19. Study background: The samples span acute and convalescent COVID-19 from the United States, Italy and Spain. The cDNA or gDNA used as material had been derived from T cells, B-cell-depleted T cells, or PBMCs.

Sequencing used immunoSEQ multiplex PCR; TCRdb keeps in-frame clones, though not all of them. The sample holds about 210,000 clones; about four fifths are singletons and the top ten take more than 10%. Sequencing input: peripheral blood. The sequence was obtained from a woman aged 40 to 50 with acute or convalescent COVID-19.

This CDR3 is CASSASVQGGGGYTF. The CDR3 DNA reads as TGTGCCAGCAGCGCGTCGGTTCAGGGCGGCGGTGGCTACACCTTC. The V call is TRBV11-2, the J call TRBJ1-2, with D perhaps matching TRBD1 (5 bases). CDR3 size: 15 residues. The germline CDR1 and CDR2 sequences are SGHAT and FQNNGV. Trimming cost V 5 bases and J 7 bases, with 20 bases left between them. The whole variable domain, filled in from reference TRBV11-2 and TRBJ1-2, reads EAGVAQSPRYKIIEKRQSVAFWCNPISGHATLYWYQQILGQGPKLLIQFQNNGVVDDSQLPKDRFSAERLKGVDSTLKIQPAKLEDSAVYLCASSASVQGGGGYTFGSGTRLTVV.